The T cell receptor beta chain described here comes from a study of blood T cell repertoires in COVID-19. Authors' methods: Reference gene primer amplification yielded estimated nucleated cell counts. The assay was immunoSEQ multiplex PCR, and TCRdb's table has in-frame clones only and misses some. Clone size and V and J calls were adopted from that table, with D and trimming inferred from the DNA. Of tens of thousands of clones listed, approximately 82% are singletons. The V gene's germline CDR1 is SGHTA and CDR2 FQGTGA. The V segment lost 3 bases and the J segment 2 bases; nucleotides outside the gene matches: 3. The CDR3 is 16 amino acids.

This chain uses TRBV7-3 with TRBJ2-3; TRBD2 agrees at 12 bases. The sample was peripheral blood. This receptor was taken from a man between 60 and 75 years old with acute or convalescent COVID-19. The CDR3 spells CASSFTSGGPTDTQYF. In DNA, the CDR3 is TGTGCCAGCAGCTTCACTAGCGGGGGGCCCACAGATACGCAGTATTTT.